Below, 2 T cell receptor beta chains from the same sample are listed, as sequenced in a study of cytomegalovirus exposure and HLA in healthy donors. This PCR relied on a set of 60 Vbeta primers and 13 Jbeta primers. Clones were read by immunoSEQ multiplex PCR, and TCRdb kept only the in-frame ones, dropping some. The sample lists a few hundred thousand clones; less than 85% were seen once. The sample comprised PBMCs. The origin of the receptors is a girl between 2 and 10 years old in good health and CMV-seronegative.

The chain is built from TRBV10-3 and TRBJ1-1, with unresolved D. CDR3 length: 13 amino acids. Germline V gene lookup returns CDR1 ENHRY and CDR2 SYGVKD. V lost 10 bases and J 3 bases, leaving 15 bases between the germline ends. The CDR3, as DNA: TGTGCCAGCGTATCTGGGAGTGACACTGAAGCTTTCTTT. Amino acids: CASVSGSDTEAFF.

V is TRBV29-1 and J is TRBJ1-1, with D perhaps matching TRBD1 (5 bases). V dropped 7 bases and J dropped 6 bases, with 15 bases sitting between them. CDR1 SQVTM and CDR2 ANQGSEA come from the germline V gene. This CDR3 is 12 amino acids long. The CDR3 loop reads CSALGRDAEAFF. CDR3 sequence (DNA): TGCAGCGCTTTGGGGAGGGACGCTGAAGCTTTCTTT.